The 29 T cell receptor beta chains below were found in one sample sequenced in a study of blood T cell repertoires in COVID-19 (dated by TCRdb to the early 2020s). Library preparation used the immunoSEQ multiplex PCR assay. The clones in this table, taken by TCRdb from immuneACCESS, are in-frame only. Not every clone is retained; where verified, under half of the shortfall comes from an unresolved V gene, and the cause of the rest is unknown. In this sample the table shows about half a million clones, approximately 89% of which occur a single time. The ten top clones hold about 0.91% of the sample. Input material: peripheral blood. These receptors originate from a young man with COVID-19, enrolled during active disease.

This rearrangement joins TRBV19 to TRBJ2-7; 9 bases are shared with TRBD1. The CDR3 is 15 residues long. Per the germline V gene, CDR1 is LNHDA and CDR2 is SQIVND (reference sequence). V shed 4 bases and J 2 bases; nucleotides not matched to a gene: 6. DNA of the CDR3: TGTGCCAGTAGTACCCCGGGACAGGGAGCCTACGAGCAGTACTTC. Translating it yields CASSTPGQGAYEQYF.

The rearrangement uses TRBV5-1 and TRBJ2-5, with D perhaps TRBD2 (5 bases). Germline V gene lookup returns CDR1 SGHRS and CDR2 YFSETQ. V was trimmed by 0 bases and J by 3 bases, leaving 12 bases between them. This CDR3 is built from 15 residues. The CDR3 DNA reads TGCGCCAGCAGCTTGGTTCGGGGTGGGGAAGAGACCCAGTACTTC. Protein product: CASSLVRGGEETQYF.

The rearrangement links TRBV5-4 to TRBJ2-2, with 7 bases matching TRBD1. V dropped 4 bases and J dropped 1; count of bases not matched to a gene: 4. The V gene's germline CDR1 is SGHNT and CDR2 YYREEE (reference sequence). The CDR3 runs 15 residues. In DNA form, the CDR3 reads TGTGCCAGCAGCCCCGGGACAGAGAACACCGGGGAGCTGTTTTTT. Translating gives CASSPGTENTGELFF. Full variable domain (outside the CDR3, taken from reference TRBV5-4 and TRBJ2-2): ETGVTQSPTHLIKTRGQQVTLRCSSQSGHNTVSWYQQALGQGPQFIFQYYREEENGRGNFPPRFSGLQFPNYSSELNVNALELDDSALYLCASSPGTENTGELFFGEGSRLTVL.

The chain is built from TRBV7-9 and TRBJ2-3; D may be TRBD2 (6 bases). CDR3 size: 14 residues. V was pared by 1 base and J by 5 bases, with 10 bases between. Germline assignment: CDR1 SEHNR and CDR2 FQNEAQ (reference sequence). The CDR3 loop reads CASSLDGGGDTQYF. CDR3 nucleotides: TGTGCCAGCAGCTTAGACGGGGGAGGAGATACGCAGTATTTT.

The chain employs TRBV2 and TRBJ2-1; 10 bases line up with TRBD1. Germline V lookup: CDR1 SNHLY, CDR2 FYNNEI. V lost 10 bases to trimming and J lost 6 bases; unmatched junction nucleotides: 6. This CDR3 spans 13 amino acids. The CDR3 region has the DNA TGTGCCACCTCCGGGACAGGGGCCAATGAGCAGTTCTTC. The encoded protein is CATSGTGANEQFF.

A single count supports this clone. CDR3 region: CASSILPPGGAGELFF. The CDR3 DNA reads TGTGCCAGTAGTATTTTGCCCCCAGGCGGGGCCGGGGAGCTGTTTTTT. The J gene is TRBJ2-2, the V gene TRBV19; TRBD2 is a possible D gene (6 bases). This CDR3 has 16 residues. Germline lookup yields CDR1 LNHDA and CDR2 SQIVND (reference sequence). V gave up 3 bases and J gave up 6 bases, with 17 bases separating them.

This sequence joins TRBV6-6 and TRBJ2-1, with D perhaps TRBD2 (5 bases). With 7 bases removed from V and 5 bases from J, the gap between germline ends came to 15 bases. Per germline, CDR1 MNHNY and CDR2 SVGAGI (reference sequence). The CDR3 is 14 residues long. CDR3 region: CASKVSDWNNEQFF. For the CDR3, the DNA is TGTGCCAGCAAAGTTTCGGACTGGAACAATGAGCAGTTCTTC.

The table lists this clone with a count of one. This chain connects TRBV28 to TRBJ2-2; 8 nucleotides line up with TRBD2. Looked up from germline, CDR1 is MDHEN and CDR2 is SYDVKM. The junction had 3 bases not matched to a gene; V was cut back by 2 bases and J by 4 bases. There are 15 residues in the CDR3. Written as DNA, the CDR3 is TGTGCCAGCAGTTTAGGGGCGGGGGGCACCGGGGAGCTGTTTTTT. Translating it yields CASSLGAGGTGELFF.

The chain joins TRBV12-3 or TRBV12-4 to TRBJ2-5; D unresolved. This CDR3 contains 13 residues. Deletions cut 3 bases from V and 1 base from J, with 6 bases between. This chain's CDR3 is CASSFSRQETQYF. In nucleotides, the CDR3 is TGTGCCAGCAGTTTTAGCCGCCAAGAGACCCAGTACTTC.

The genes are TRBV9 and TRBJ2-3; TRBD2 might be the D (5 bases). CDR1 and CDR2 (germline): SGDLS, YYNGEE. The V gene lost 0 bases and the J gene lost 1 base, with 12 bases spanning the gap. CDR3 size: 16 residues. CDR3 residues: CASSVGGSEGTDTQYF. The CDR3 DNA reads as TGTGCCAGCAGCGTAGGAGGTAGCGAGGGCACAGATACGCAGTATTTT.

The CDR3, as DNA: TGCGCCAGCAGCCAGGGACCCCCAGGACTAGCGGGGGCAGGGGAGCAGTACTTC. As protein: CASSQGPPGLAGAGEQYF. The chain couples TRBV4-1 to TRBJ2-7, with 13 bases fitting TRBD2. Germline values: CDR1 MGHRA, CDR2 YSYEKL. CDR3 size: 18 residues. V gave up 3 bases and J gave up 7 bases; unmatched junction bases: 15.

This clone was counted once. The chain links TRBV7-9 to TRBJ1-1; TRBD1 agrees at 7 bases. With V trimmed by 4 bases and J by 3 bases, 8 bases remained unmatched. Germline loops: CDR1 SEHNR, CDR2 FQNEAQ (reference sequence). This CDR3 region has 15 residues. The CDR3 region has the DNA TGTGCCAGCAGCTCCAACCGGGACAGAGACACTGAAGCTTTCTTT. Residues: CASSSNRDRDTEAFF.

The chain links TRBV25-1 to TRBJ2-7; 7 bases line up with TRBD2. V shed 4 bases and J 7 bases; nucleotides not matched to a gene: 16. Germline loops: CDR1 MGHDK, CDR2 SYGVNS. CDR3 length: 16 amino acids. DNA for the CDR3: TGTGCCAGCAGTGTTGGCCCAGCGGGATTATCGAAAGAGCAGTACTTC. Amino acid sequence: CASSVGPAGLSKEQYF.

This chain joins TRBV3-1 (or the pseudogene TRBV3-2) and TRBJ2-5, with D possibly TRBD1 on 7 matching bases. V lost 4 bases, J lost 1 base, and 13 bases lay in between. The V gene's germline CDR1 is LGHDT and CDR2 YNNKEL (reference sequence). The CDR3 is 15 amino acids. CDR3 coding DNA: TGTGCCAGCAGCCGCGGGACAGATATCCAAGAGACCCAGTACTTC. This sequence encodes CASSRGTDIQETQYF.

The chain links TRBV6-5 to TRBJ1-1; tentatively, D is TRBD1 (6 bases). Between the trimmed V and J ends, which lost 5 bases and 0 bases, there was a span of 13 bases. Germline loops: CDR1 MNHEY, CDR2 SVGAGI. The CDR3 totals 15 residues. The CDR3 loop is CASSTPGHLNTEAFF. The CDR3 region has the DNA TGTGCCAGCAGTACCCCGGGACATTTGAACACTGAAGCTTTCTTT.

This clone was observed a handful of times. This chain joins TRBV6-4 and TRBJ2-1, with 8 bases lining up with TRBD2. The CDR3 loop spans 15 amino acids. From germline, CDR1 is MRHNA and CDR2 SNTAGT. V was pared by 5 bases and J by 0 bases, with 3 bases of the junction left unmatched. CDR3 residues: CASSPAGDSYNEQFF. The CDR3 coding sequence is TGTGCCAGCAGTCCAGCGGGAGACTCCTACAATGAGCAGTTCTTC.

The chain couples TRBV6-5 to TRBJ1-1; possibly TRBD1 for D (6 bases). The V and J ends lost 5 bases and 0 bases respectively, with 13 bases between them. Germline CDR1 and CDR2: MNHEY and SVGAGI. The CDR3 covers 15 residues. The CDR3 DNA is TGTGCCAGCAGTCCGGAAGGGGGTTTGAACACTGAAGCTTTCTTT. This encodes CASSPEGGLNTEAFF.

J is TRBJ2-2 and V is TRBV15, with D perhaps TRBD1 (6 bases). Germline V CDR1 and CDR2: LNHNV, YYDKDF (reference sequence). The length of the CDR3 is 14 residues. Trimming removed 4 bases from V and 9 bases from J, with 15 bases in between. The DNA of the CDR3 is TGTGCCACCAGCACCCGGGACACGGCTAGGGAGCTGTTTTTT. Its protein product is CATSTRDTARELFF.

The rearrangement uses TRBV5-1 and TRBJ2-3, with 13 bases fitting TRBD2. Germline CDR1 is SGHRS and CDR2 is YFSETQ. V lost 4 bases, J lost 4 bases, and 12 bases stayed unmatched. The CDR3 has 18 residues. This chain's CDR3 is CASSQTRLAGGIADTQYF. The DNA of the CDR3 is TGCGCCAGCAGCCAGACCCGACTAGCGGGGGGCATCGCAGATACGCAGTATTTT.

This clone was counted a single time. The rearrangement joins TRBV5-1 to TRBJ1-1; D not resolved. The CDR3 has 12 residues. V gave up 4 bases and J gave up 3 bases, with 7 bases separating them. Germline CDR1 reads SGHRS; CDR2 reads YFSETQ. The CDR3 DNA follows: TGCGCCAGCAGCCGGTTGGACACTGAAGCTTTCTTT. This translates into CASSRLDTEAFF.

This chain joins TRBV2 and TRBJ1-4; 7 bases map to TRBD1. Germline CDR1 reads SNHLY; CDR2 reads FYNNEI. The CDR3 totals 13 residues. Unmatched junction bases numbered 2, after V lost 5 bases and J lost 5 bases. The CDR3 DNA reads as TGTGCCAGCAGTCCGGGACAGAATGAAAAACTGTTTTTT. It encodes CASSPGQNEKLFF.

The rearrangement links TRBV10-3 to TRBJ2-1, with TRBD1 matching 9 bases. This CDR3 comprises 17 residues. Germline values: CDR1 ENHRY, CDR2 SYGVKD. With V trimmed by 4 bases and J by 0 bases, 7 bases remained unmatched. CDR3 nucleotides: TGTGCCATCAGTGGGCCGGGACAGGGAAGCTCCTACAATGAGCAGTTCTTC. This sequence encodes CAISGPGQGSSYNEQFF.

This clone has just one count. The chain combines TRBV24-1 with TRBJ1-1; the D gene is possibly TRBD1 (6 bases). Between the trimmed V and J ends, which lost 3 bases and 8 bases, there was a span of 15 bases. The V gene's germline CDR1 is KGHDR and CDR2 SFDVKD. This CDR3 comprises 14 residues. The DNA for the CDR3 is TGTGCCACCAGTGATCCTGAGGCGGGGGCCGAAGCTTTCTTT. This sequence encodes CATSDPEAGAEAFF.

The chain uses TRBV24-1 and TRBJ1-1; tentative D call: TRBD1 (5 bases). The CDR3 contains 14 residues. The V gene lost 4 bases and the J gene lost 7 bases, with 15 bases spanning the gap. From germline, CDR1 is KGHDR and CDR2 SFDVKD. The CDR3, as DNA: TGTGCCACCAGTGACCCTGCCAGGGTAAATGAAGCTTTCTTT. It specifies CATSDPARVNEAFF.

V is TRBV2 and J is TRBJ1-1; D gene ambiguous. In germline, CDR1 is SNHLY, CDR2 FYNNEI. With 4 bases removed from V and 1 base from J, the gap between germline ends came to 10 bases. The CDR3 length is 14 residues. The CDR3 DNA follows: TGTGCCAGCAGTGTAGTGGCAGGGAACACTGAAGCTTTCTTT. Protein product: CASSVVAGNTEAFF.

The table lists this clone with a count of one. The CDR3 protein is CAISEWSNEQYF. CDR3 DNA: TGTGCCATCAGTGAGTGGAGTAACGAGCAGTACTTC. This chain links TRBV10-3 with TRBJ2-7; D uncertain. Germline CDR1 reads ENHRY; CDR2 reads SYGVKD. This CDR3 contains 12 residues. V was cut by 1 base and J by 5 bases, with 6 bases left in between.

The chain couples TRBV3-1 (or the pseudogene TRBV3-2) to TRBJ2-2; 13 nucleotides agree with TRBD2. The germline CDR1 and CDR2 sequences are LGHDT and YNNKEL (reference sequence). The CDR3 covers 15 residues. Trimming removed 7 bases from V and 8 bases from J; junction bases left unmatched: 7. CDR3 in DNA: TGTGCCAGCAATGAACTAGCGGGGGGGCCTGGGGAGCTGTTTTTT. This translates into CASNELAGGPGELFF.

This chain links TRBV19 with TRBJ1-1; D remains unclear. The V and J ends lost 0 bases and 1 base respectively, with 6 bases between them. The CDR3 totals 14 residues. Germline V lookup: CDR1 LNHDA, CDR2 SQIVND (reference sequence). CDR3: CASSIDAANTEAFF. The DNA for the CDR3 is TGTGCCAGTAGTATAGATGCGGCGAACACTGAAGCTTTCTTT.

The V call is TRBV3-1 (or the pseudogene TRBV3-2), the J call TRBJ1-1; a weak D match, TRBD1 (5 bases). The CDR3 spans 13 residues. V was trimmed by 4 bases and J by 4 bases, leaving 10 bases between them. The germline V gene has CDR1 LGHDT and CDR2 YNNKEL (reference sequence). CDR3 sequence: CASSRGRTTEAFF. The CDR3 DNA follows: TGTGCCAGCAGCCGGGGGAGGACCACTGAAGCTTTCTTT.